This T cell receptor beta chain was identified during a study of vaccination and CD4 T cells after COVID-19. Background on the study: Recovered-phase convalescent patients showed SARS-CoV-2 positivity by nasal swab PCR; nine were mild, one severe. Two of the convalescents were Hispanic, and the group consisted of six males and four females.

Of note for this clonotype: Its antigen is currently unknown.

The Oncomine TCR Beta short-read assay generated sequence data from the DNA of cultured CD4+ T cells. DNA came from CD4+ T cells after culture. TCRdb re-called the PCR reads through MiXCR, storing one row per CDR3 protein. The sample comprises around 19,000 distinct CDR3 sequences, 66% of which are singletons, and roughly 3.5% rests with the top ten. This CDR3 region has 13 residues. Germline lookup yields CDR1 MNHNS and CDR2 SASEGT. Trimming pared 6 bases from V and 4 bases from J, leaving 10 bases between. Sample treatment: roughly 10-day PBMC culture with coronavirus spike peptide pools or control peptides (ViraFEST assay). Negative selection purified CD4+ T cells after ten to eleven days of culture.

This TCR derives from a human donor who had recovered from COVID-19. V usage is TRBV6-1 and J usage is TRBJ2-1; D may be TRBD2 (5 bases). Sequencing was carried out using CD4+ T cells from blood, cultured in vitro. CDR3 protein: CASRETGYNEQFF. CDR3 coding DNA: TGTGCCAGCAGGGAGACGGGATACAATGAGCAGTTCTTC.